Reported below is one TCR beta chain. The antigen is not known. The record originates from a study of cytomegalovirus exposure and HLA in healthy donors. General observations from the study: Some TCR beta chains (roughly 160 of them) were listed as cytomegalovirus-associated. Most TCR beta V segments were productive about 87% or about 30% of the time in an earlier analysis. In a later analysis, specific HLA alleles were associated with about 18,000 TCR beta sequences at a 0.05 false discovery rate.

From germline, CDR1 is MNHNY and CDR2 SVGAGI (reference sequence). Trimming stripped 6 bases from V and 6 bases from J, with 11 bases between. The CDR3 has 12 amino acids. This PCR relied on a set of 60 Vbeta primers and 13 Jbeta primers. Sequencing used immunoSEQ multiplex PCR; TCRdb keeps in-frame clones, though not all of them. Seen here are around 100,000 clones, under 90% observed once, and the top ten hold approximately 4%. The receptor comes from a woman aged 70 to 79 in good health and CMV-seropositive. The sample comprised PBMCs. The chain is built from TRBV6-6 and TRBJ2-5; the D is unclear. For the CDR3, the DNA is TGTGCCAGCAGCCCCGAGGCGCAGACCCAGTACTTC. It specifies CASSPEAQTQYF.